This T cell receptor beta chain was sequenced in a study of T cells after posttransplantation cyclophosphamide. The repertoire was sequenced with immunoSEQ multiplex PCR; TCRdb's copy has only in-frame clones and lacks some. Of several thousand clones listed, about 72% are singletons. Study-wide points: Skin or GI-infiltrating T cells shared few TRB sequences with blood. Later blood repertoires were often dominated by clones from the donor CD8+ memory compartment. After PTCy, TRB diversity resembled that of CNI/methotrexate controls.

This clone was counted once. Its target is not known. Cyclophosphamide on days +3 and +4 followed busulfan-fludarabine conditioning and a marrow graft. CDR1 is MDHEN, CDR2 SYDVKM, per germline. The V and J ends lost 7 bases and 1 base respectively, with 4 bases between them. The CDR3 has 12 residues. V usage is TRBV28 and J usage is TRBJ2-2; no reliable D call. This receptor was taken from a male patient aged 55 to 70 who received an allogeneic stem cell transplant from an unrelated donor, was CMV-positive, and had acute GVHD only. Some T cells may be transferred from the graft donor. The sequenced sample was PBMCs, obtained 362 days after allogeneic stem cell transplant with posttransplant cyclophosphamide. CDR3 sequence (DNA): TGTGCCAGCAACAGGAACACCGGGGAGCTGTTTTTT. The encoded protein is CASNRNTGELFF.